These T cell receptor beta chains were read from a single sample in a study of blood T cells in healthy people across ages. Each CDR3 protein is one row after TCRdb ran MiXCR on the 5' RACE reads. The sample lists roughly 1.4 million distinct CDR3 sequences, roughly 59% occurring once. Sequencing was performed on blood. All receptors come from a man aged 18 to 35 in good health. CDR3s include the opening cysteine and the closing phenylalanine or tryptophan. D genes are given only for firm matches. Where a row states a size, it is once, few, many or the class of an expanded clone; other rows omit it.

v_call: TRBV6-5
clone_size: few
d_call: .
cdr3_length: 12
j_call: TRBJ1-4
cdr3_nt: TGTGCCAGCAGAGGGACGGATGAAAAACTGTTTTTT
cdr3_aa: CASRGTDEKLFF

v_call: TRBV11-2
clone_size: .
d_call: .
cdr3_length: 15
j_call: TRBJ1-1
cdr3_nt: TGTGCCAGCAGTACTACGGGACGGAGGAACACTGAAGCTTTCTTT
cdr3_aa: CASSTTGRRNTEAFF

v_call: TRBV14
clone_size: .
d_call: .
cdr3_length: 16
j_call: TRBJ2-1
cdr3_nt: TGTGCCAGCAGCCAGGACTCACCGGCCAGGGGACTAGAGCAGTTCTTC
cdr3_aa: CASSQDSPARGLEQFF

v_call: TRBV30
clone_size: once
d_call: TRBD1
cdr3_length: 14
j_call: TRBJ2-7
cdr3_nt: TGTGCCTGGATTCCGGGACAGGGTCCCTACGAGCAGTACTTC
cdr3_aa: CAWIPGQGPYEQYF

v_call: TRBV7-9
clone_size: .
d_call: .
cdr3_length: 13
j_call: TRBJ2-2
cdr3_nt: TGTGCCAGCAGCTTATACGTCACCGGGGAGCTGTTTTTT
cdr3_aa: CASSLYVTGELFF

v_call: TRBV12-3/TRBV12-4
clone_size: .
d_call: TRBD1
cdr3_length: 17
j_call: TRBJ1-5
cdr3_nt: TGTGCCAGCAGTTTAGCCTTTACCGGGACAGCATATCAGCCCCAGCATTTT
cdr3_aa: CASSLAFTGTAYQPQHF

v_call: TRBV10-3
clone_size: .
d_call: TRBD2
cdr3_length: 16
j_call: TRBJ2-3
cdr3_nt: TGTGCCATCGCCTCAGCCGGGACTAGCTTCCCAGATACGCAGTATTTT
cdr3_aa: CAIASAGTSFPDTQYF

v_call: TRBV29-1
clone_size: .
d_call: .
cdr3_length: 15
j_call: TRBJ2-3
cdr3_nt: TGCAGCGTTGAATGGACAGCCTATGTAACAGATACGCAGTATTTT
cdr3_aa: CSVEWTAYVTDTQYF

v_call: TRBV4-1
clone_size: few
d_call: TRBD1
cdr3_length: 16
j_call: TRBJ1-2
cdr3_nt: TGCGCCAGCAGCCGAGTCCTCGGACAGGGCAGCTATGGCTACACCTTC
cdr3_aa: CASSRVLGQGSYGYTF

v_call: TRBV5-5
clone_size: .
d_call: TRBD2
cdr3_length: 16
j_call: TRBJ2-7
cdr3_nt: TGTGCCAGCAGCCCCCTCCTAGCGGGACCCCTTAACGAGCAGTACTTC
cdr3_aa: CASSPLLAGPLNEQYF

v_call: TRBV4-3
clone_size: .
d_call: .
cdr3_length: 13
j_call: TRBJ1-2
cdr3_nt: TGCGCCAGCAGCCAAGAAACAGGGAACGGCTACACCTTC
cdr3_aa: CASSQETGNGYTF

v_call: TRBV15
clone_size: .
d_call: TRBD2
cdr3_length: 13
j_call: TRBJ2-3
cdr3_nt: TGTGCCACCAGTAGACGGGAGGTGGATACGCAGTATTTT
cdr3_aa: CATSRREVDTQYF

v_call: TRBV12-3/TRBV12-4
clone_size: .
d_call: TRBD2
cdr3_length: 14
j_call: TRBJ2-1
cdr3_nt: TGTGCCAGCAGTGCCGGGGGGTCGATAGATGAGCAGTTCTTC
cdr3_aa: CASSAGGSIDEQFF

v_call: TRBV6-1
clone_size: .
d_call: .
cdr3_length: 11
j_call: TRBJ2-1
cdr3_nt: TGTGCCTCTCGACCGGGGAATGAGCAGTTCTTC
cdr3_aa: CASRPGNEQFF

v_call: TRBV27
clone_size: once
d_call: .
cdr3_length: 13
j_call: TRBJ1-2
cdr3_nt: TGTGCCAGCAGTTTGCTCCACGGGAATGGCTACACCTTC
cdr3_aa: CASSLLHGNGYTF

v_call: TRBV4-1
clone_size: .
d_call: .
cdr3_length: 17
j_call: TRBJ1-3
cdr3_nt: TGCGCCAACAGCAAGTACTCAGACAGGTTCTCTGGAAACACCATATATTTT
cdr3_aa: CANSKYSDRFSGNTIYF